Listed here are 28 T cell receptor beta chains from one sample, sequenced in a study of human T cells and chemical hapten exposure. From the RACE reads, TCRdb called clonotypes with MiXCR, one entry per CDR3 protein. Here the sample spans around 100,000 distinct CDR3 sequences, roughly 9.6% being singletons. Stated time point: patch test 1, 2 weeks after DPC sensitization. Treatment noted: therapeutic diphenylcyclopropenone sensitization with weekly scalp DPC. Sample: whole blood, taken in connection with sensitization to the hapten diphenylcyclopropenone (DPC). Every receptor here comes from a woman aged 40 to 49 with alopecia areata. Some clones in this sample may be carry-over from other donors' samples.

Many counts were recorded for this clonotype. The J gene is TRBJ2-7, the V gene TRBV6-2 or TRBV6-3; D call uncertain. With 3 bases removed from V and 3 bases from J, the gap between germline ends came to 9 bases. Germline lookup yields CDR1 MNHEY and CDR2 SVGEGT. The CDR3 is 13 residues long. CDR3 sequence reads: CASSYGRHYEQYF. CDR3 DNA sequence: TGTGCCAGCAGTTATGGCAGGCACTACGAGCAGTACTTC.

The rearrangement links TRBV3-1 to TRBJ1-5, with D hard to call. Germline CDR1 LGHDT, CDR2 YNNKEL (reference sequence). Trimming removed 2 bases from V and 4 bases from J, with 6 bases in between. The CDR3 is 13 residues long. DNA for the CDR3: TGTGCCAGCAGCCAACTCCCTAATCAGCCCCAGCATTTT. It is translated as CASSQLPNQPQHF.

This clonotype occurred many times. The chain couples TRBV5-4 to TRBJ2-3, with D hard to call. V lost 2 bases to trimming and J lost 8 bases, with 12 bases between them. This CDR3 region has 13 residues. Looked up from germline, CDR1 is SGHNT and CDR2 is YYREEE (reference sequence). CDR3 coding DNA: TGTGCCAGCAGCTTCGGGCCTGGCGGTACGCAGTATTTT. Protein: CASSFGPGGTQYF.

This clonotype turned up a few times. The chain joins TRBV6-5 to TRBJ1-4; 8 nucleotides align to TRBD1. The germline V gene encodes CDR1 MNHEY and CDR2 SVGAGI. This CDR3 has 17 residues. The V gene end was trimmed by 4 bases and the J gene end by 7 bases; junction bases not matched to a gene: 14. CDR3 coding DNA: TGTGCCAGCAGTTTTGTCCCGGGACAGGCCAGGGGTGAAAAACTGTTTTTT. Encoded protein: CASSFVPGQARGEKLFF.

This clonotype was seen more than once but under ten times. The J gene is TRBJ1-4, the V gene TRBV3-1; D gene unclear. CDR3 length: 16 residues. Per germline, CDR1 LGHDT and CDR2 YNNKEL (reference sequence). With 0 bases removed from V and 4 bases from J, the gap between germline ends came to 12 bases. As DNA, the CDR3 is TGTGCCAGCAGCCAAGACCTCGCAGTCGGTAATGAAAAACTGTTTTTT. Protein product: CASSQDLAVGNEKLFF. Combining the CDR3 with reference TRBV3-1 and TRBJ1-4 gives the whole variable domain DTAVSQTPKYLVTQMGNDKSIKCEQNLGHDTMYWYKQDSKKFLKIMFSYNNKELIINETVPNRFSPKSPDKAHLNLHINSLELGDSAVYFCASSQDLAVGNEKLFFGSGTQLSVL.

The CDR3 DNA reads TGTGCCTGCGGGGGCGCCTACAATGAGCAGTTCTTC. It specifies CACGGAYNEQFF. The rearrangement uses TRBV28 and TRBJ2-1, with D perhaps TRBD2 (7 bases). The germline V and J ends were trimmed by 11 bases and 2 bases, with 10 bases remaining between them. This CDR3 is built from 12 residues. Germline assignment: CDR1 MDHEN and CDR2 SYDVKM.

This clonotype was observed many times. The J gene is TRBJ2-7, the V gene TRBV7-2; D perhaps matches TRBD1 (5 bases). CDR3 size: 13 residues. Germline loops: CDR1 SGHTA, CDR2 FQGNSA. The V end lost 1 base, the J end lost 6 bases, and 10 bases lay between the germline ends. The CDR3 loop reads CASSLDRNFEQYF. The CDR3 DNA sequence: TGTGCCAGCAGCTTAGACAGGAATTTCGAGCAGTACTTC.

Concerning this clonotype itself: The junction departs from the called germline gene at one end, perhaps through a read error. This chain uses TRBV7-9 with TRBJ1-1, with D unclear. Germline V gene data show CDR1 as SEHNR and CDR2 as FQNEAQ (reference sequence). The CDR3 has 10 amino acids. CDR3 sequence (DNA): TGTGCCAGCAGCTTGCCCCCGCACAACTTT. The encoded protein is CASSLPPHNF.

The rearrangement joins TRBV28 to TRBJ1-2; D perhaps matches TRBD1 (5 bases). The CDR3 contains 13 residues. Per the germline V gene, CDR1 is MDHEN and CDR2 is SYDVKM. Trimming pared 3 bases from V and 5 bases from J, leaving 10 bases between. CDR3 region: CASSFRQLYGYTF. CDR3 sequence (DNA): TGTGCCAGCAGTTTCCGACAGCTTTATGGCTACACCTTC.

This chain links TRBV3-1 with TRBJ2-7, with D perhaps assigned TRBD1 or TRBD2 (5 bases each). V lost 0 bases and J lost 4, with 13 bases in between. Germline CDR1 LGHDT, CDR2 YNNKEL (reference sequence). The CDR3 sequence is 15 residues long. In DNA, the CDR3 is TGTGCCAGCAGCCAAGATATTACGGGGCGATACGAGCAGTACTTC. It is translated as CASSQDITGRYEQYF.

V gene TRBV6-2 or TRBV6-3 combines with J gene TRBJ2-5; no reliable D call. Trimming pared 5 bases from V and 2 bases from J, leaving 3 bases between. The CDR3 runs to 11 residues. The germline CDR1 and CDR2 sequences are MNHEY and SVGEGT. CDR3 DNA sequence: TGTGCCAGCAGTCAACAAGAGACCCAGTACTTC. Residues: CASSQQETQYF.

The table lists this clonotype with a few counts. The chain has TRBV28 and TRBJ1-4; D gene unclear. Germline V gene data show CDR1 as MDHEN and CDR2 as SYDVKM. Trimming took off 10 bases at V and 8 bases at J, with 23 bases between the two ends. This CDR3 contains 15 residues. CDR3 amino acids: CATQPGREEREKLFF. CDR3 nucleotides: TGTGCCACTCAACCGGGTAGGGAAGAAAGGGAAAAACTGTTTTTT.

The chain combines TRBV7-8 with TRBJ1-1; D call uncertain. The CDR3 covers 15 residues. Germline V lookup: CDR1 SGHVS, CDR2 FQNEAQ. Trimming cost V 1 base and J 2 bases, with 11 bases left between them. CDR3: CASSLGSRFNTEAFF. The CDR3 DNA reads as TGTGCCAGCAGCTTAGGTTCTCGATTCAACACTGAAGCTTTCTTT.

This clonotype was observed many times. This chain joins TRBV25-1 and TRBJ1-4; weak D call: TRBD1 (5 bases). The V gene's germline CDR1 is MGHDK and CDR2 SYGVNS. The CDR3 runs 12 residues. V lost 4 bases and J 11 bases, leaving 11 bases between the germline ends. DNA of the CDR3: TGTGCCAGCAGTGGAAACAGGCGGAAACTGTTTTTT. It is translated as CASSGNRRKLFF.

Only a few counts were recorded for this clonotype. This sequence joins TRBV28 and TRBJ2-7, with 7 bases matching TRBD1. This CDR3 contains 16 residues. J gave up 2 bases and V 5 bases, and 12 bases lay outside the gene matches. Germline V gene lookup returns CDR1 MDHEN and CDR2 SYDVKM. For the CDR3, the DNA is TGTGCCAGCAGTCCCCTGACAGGGAGCAGGGCCTACGAGCAGTACTTC. This codes for CASSPLTGSRAYEQYF.

This clonotype was recorded a few times. The rearrangement links TRBV20-1 to TRBJ2-2; TRBD1 agrees at 8 bases. Trimming at V came to 3 bases and at J to 2 bases, leaving 8 bases not matched to a gene. The germline gives CDR1 DFQATT, CDR2 SNEGSKA (reference sequence). The CDR3 is 16 amino acids. The CDR3 spells CSAREPTGVNTGELFF. DNA of the CDR3: TGCAGTGCTAGGGAACCGACAGGGGTCAACACCGGGGAGCTGTTTTTT.

V gene TRBV7-8 combines with J gene TRBJ1-4, with D maybe TRBD1 (5 bases). V was cut by 1 base and J by 3 bases, with 12 bases left in between. CDR1 SGHVS and CDR2 FQNEAQ come from the germline V gene. The CDR3 spans 16 residues. This CDR3 reads CASSLGVGGPNEKLFF. CDR3 DNA: TGTGCCAGCAGCTTAGGGGTCGGGGGACCTAATGAAAAACTGTTTTTT.

This clonotype was found many times. The gene calls are TRBV6-1 and TRBJ1-1; D remains ambiguous. From germline, CDR1 is MNHNS and CDR2 SASEGT. The CDR3 is 14 amino acids. Trimming removed 4 bases from V and 0 bases from J, with 9 bases in between. CDR3 sequence reads: CASSVTSLNTEAFF. Written as DNA, the CDR3 is TGTGCCAGCAGTGTTACCAGCCTGAACACTGAAGCTTTCTTT.

The V gene is TRBV7-2, the J gene TRBJ1-5; D not resolved. Germline V gene lookup returns CDR1 SGHTA and CDR2 FQGNSA. CDR3 length: 14 amino acids. V was cut by 4 bases and J by 4 bases, with 11 bases left in between. CDR3 in amino acids: CASSSISTNQPQHF. The DNA of the CDR3 is TGTGCCAGCAGCTCCATCTCGACGAATCAGCCCCAGCATTTT.

In its sample, this clonotype was seen many times. The V and J genes are TRBV4-3 and TRBJ2-7, with D possibly TRBD2 on 6 matching bases. Germline CDR1 is LGHNA and CDR2 is YSLEER. This CDR3 region has 15 residues. V gave up 0 bases and J gave up 2 bases, with 11 bases separating them. In nucleotides, the CDR3 is TGCGCCAGCAGCCAAGAATTAGCGGACGCCTACGAGCAGTACTTC. The encoded protein is CASSQELADAYEQYF.

This clonotype was counted ten times or more. The gene calls are TRBV7-8 and TRBJ2-7; possibly TRBD2 for D (6 bases). CDR1 is SGHVS and CDR2 is FQNEAQ in the germline V gene. This CDR3 has 16 residues. Trimming stripped 3 bases from V and 1 base from J, with 16 bases between. Here the CDR3 DNA reads TGTGCCAGCAGCTTCTCTAGGGCGGGGTTTTCCTACGAGCAGTACTTC. Its protein product is CASSFSRAGFSYEQYF.

This clonotype was counted only a few times. The V call is TRBV12-3 or TRBV12-4, the J call TRBJ2-3; D gene ambiguous. V shed 6 bases and J shed 0 bases, with 13 bases lying between them. The CDR3 runs to 15 residues. This chain's CDR3 is CASRIGPTSTDTQYF. The CDR3 DNA reads as TGTGCCAGCAGGATTGGACCGACTAGCACAGATACGCAGTATTTT.

Ten or more counts support this clonotype. This chain links TRBV4-3 with TRBJ2-3; 12 positions match TRBD2. The CDR3 consists of 18 residues. The germline V gene has CDR1 LGHNA and CDR2 YSLEER. Trimming cost V 1 base and J 4 bases; bases outside gene matches: 9. CDR3 nucleotide sequence: TGCGCCAGCAGCCAAGGAGATAGAGCTAGCGGGGGGGCAGATACGCAGTATTTT. Translating gives CASSQGDRASGGADTQYF.

The table lists this clonotype with many counts. The V and J genes are TRBV29-1 and TRBJ2-3; 8 nucleotides line up with TRBD1. Germline CDR1 is SQVTM and CDR2 is ANQGSEA. CDR3 size: 11 residues. The CDR3 DNA reads TGCGGAACGGACAGGGAGGATACGCAGTATTTT. It is translated as CGTDREDTQYF.

J is TRBJ2-3 and V is TRBV10-3; a possible D gene is TRBD1 (7 bases). The V end lost 7 bases, the J end lost 0 bases, and 26 bases lay between the germline ends. In germline, CDR1 is ENHRY, CDR2 SYGVKD. The CDR3 spans 19 residues. This chain's CDR3 is CAIKGGAGTDPPSTDTQYF. For the CDR3, the DNA is TGTGCCATCAAAGGGGGCGCGGGGACGGATCCTCCTAGCACAGATACGCAGTATTTT.

J is TRBJ2-7 and V is TRBV13, with TRBD2 identical over 7 bases. CDR1 and CDR2 from the germline V gene are PRHDT and FYEKMQ (reference sequence). V shed 5 bases and J 0 bases; nucleotides not matched to a gene: 16. There are 18 residues in the CDR3. CDR3 residues: CASSPEGRVNTNSYEQYF. CDR3 DNA sequence: TGTGCCAGCAGCCCTGAAGGGAGGGTAAACACTAACTCCTACGAGCAGTACTTC.

This clonotype was picked up many times. This chain connects TRBV6-2 or TRBV6-3 to TRBJ1-1; D uncertain. CDR3 length equals 15 residues. The germline V and J ends were trimmed by 6 bases and 1 base, with 15 bases remaining between them. In germline, CDR1 is MNHEY, CDR2 SVGEGT. CDR3 loop: CASSPYGGRNTEAFF. The DNA for the CDR3 is TGTGCCAGCAGCCCCTACGGCGGGAGGAACACTGAAGCTTTCTTT.

The chain has TRBV4-2 and TRBJ2-1, with TRBD2 matching over 11 bases. This CDR3 spans 14 amino acids. The ends lost 7 bases at V and 8 bases at J; junction bases unmatched: 7. Germline values: CDR1 LGHNA, CDR2 YNFKEQ. CDR3 protein: CASTGTSGDHEQFF. The CDR3 coding sequence is TGTGCCAGCACCGGGACTAGCGGTGACCATGAGCAGTTCTTC.